A single sample is the source of the 22 T cell receptor beta chains below, sequenced in a study of blood T cell repertoires in COVID-19. TCRdb's table, derived via immunoSEQ multiplex PCR, lists solely in-frame clones and lacks some. Here the sample spans under 250,000 clones, 84% being singletons. The sample was peripheral blood. The source of these receptors is a man over 45 with active or convalescent COVID-19.

This clone was observed a few times. The chain has TRBV2 and TRBJ2-7; TRBD1 agrees at 10 bases. The CDR3 runs to 15 residues. Trimming took 5 bases from V and 5 from J; bases not matched to a gene: 9. Germline V gives CDR1 SNHLY, CDR2 FYNNEI. The CDR3 nucleotides are TGTGCCAGCAGTCTTCTCCGGGACAGGGGCCACGAGCAGTACTTC. This sequence encodes CASSLLRDRGHEQYF.

The rearrangement links TRBV11-3 to TRBJ2-7, with a weak D call TRBD1 (7 bases). There are 13 residues in the CDR3. CDR1 and CDR2 (germline): SGHNT, YENEEA. V gave up 6 bases and J gave up 4 bases, with 13 bases separating them. The chain's CDR3 is CASSRGTAYEQYF. In DNA, the CDR3 is TGTGCCAGCAGTCGCGGGACAGCTTACGAGCAGTACTTC.

The genes are TRBV5-4 and TRBJ1-6; 9 bases are a match to TRBD1. The CDR3 consists of 15 residues. CDR1 and CDR2 (germline): SGHNT, YYREEE (reference sequence). V was clipped by 4 bases and J by 7 bases; unmatched bases: 6. The CDR3 nucleotides are TGTGCCAGCAGCCGACAGGGGGTGGGCAATTCACCCCTCCACTTT. Translating it yields CASSRQGVGNSPLHF.

Here the CDR3 DNA reads TGTGCCAGTAGCTCCACACAGAACACTGAAGCTTTCTTT. It specifies CASSSTQNTEAFF. The chain uses TRBV19 and TRBJ1-1; unclear D gene. V was pared by 6 bases and J by 1 base, with 9 bases between. CDR3 length: 13 residues. Germline assignment: CDR1 LNHDA and CDR2 SQIVND (reference sequence).

V gene TRBV3-1 (or the pseudogene TRBV3-2) combines with J gene TRBJ2-2, with D possibly TRBD1 on 5 matching bases. The CDR3 is made up of 17 amino acids. The germline gives CDR1 LGHDT, CDR2 YNNKEL (reference sequence). Trimming stripped 3 bases from V and 3 bases from J, with 17 bases between. CDR3 loop: CASSHPGQGSHTGELFF. The DNA of the CDR3 is TGTGCCAGCAGCCACCCCGGGCAGGGTTCCCACACCGGGGAGCTGTTTTTT.

The chain carries TRBV6-5 and TRBJ1-1, with D unclear. V was cut by 6 bases and J by 0 bases, with 8 bases left in between. This CDR3 has 13 amino acids. Looked up from germline, CDR1 is MNHEY and CDR2 is SVGAGI. CDR3 region: CASRRVMNTEAFF. CDR3 bases: TGTGCCAGCAGGCGGGTAATGAACACTGAAGCTTTCTTT.

The gene calls are TRBV4-1 and TRBJ2-3; possible D gene TRBD2, 7 bases. This CDR3 is built from 17 residues. With 1 base removed from V and 2 bases from J, the gap between germline ends came to 16 bases. Per the germline V gene, CDR1 is MGHRA and CDR2 is YSYEKL. The DNA of the CDR3 is TGCGCCAGCAGCCAAGTCGGGGGGCTTAGTAACACAGATACGCAGTATTTT. It is translated as CASSQVGGLSNTDTQYF.

The chain links TRBV6-5 to TRBJ2-7; 7 bases are shared with TRBD2. This CDR3 region has 11 residues. The ends lost 7 bases at V and 7 bases at J; junction bases unmatched: 4. Germline V gene data show CDR1 as MNHEY and CDR2 as SVGAGI. The CDR3 sequence: CASTDGGEQYF. The CDR3 bases are TGTGCCAGCACCGACGGGGGGGAGCAGTACTTC.

The chain recombines TRBV3-1 (or the pseudogene TRBV3-2) with TRBJ2-5, with 11 bases matching TRBD2. The germline CDR1 and CDR2 sequences are LGHDT and YNNKEL (reference sequence). This CDR3 region has 18 residues. Unmatched junction bases numbered 14, after V lost 6 bases and J lost 2 bases. The CDR3 DNA follows: TGTGCCAGCAGTAACGTCTTAAGGCTAGCGGGGGGACAAGAGACCCAGTACTTC. Amino acids: CASSNVLRLAGGQETQYF.

The chain couples TRBV7-6 to TRBJ1-3, with 7 bases matching TRBD1. With 4 bases clipped from V and 0 bases from J, the junction kept 9 bases outside the gene matches. The CDR3 spans 17 residues. The germline gives CDR1 SGHVS, CDR2 FNYEAQ. CDR3 region: CASSSQGGVNSGNTIYF. The DNA for the CDR3 is TGTGCCAGCAGCTCCCAGGGGGGCGTTAACTCTGGAAACACCATATATTTT.

The rearrangement uses TRBV5-6 and TRBJ1-1, with 7 bases aligning to TRBD1. From germline, CDR1 is SGHDT and CDR2 YYEEEE. The CDR3 has 18 amino acids. With 2 bases clipped from V and 1 base from J, the junction kept 14 bases outside the gene matches. Here the CDR3 DNA reads TGTGCCAGCAGCTTTCTGGGGCGGAGGTCAGGGGGGAACACTGAAGCTTTCTTT. Translation: CASSFLGRRSGGNTEAFF.

The chain combines TRBV6-2 or TRBV6-3 with TRBJ1-2, with 8 bases fitting TRBD1. V was clipped by 6 bases and J by 8 bases; unmatched bases: 11. The CDR3 has 14 amino acids. Germline CDR1 is MNHEY and CDR2 is SVGEGT. CDR3 sequence (DNA): TGTGCCAGCAGCCGCCCGGGGACAGGAAGAGGCTACACCTTC. This sequence encodes CASSRPGTGRGYTF.

The chain combines TRBV5-8 with TRBJ1-2, with a tentative D call TRBD1 (5 bases). Trimming took 4 bases from V and 0 from J, leaving 13 bases between them. Germline V gene data show CDR1 as SGHTS and CDR2 as YDEGEE. This CDR3 spans 15 amino acids. CDR3 in DNA: TGTGCCAGCAGCCCCCGACAGAGATCTAACTATGGCTACACCTTC. Protein: CASSPRQRSNYGYTF.

The chain employs TRBV28 and TRBJ2-2; 7 bases agree with TRBD1. From germline, CDR1 is MDHEN and CDR2 SYDVKM. V shed 5 bases, J shed 1 base, and the junction held 7 bases outside the gene matches. This CDR3 comprises 16 residues. The CDR3 DNA reads TGTGCCAGCAGTCCACCACAGGGGTGGAACACCGGGGAGCTGTTTTTT. Translating gives CASSPPQGWNTGELFF.

The genes are TRBV6-2 or TRBV6-3 and TRBJ2-2, with D perhaps matching TRBD1 (7 bases). V was shortened by 5 bases and J by 3 bases, with 16 bases between the two germline ends. The CDR3 extends over 16 amino acids. Germline CDR1 MNHEY, CDR2 SVGEGT. CDR3 loop: CASSTHRGGDTGELFF. The CDR3 DNA is TGTGCCAGCAGTACACACAGGGGAGGTGACACCGGGGAGCTGTTTTTT.

CDR3 sequence: CASSFRTGPSVAEAFF. The CDR3 bases are TGTGCCAGCAGTTTTAGGACAGGGCCAAGCGTGGCTGAAGCTTTCTTT. This chain joins TRBV28 and TRBJ1-1; 8 positions agree with TRBD1. CDR1 is MDHEN, CDR2 SYDVKM, per germline. The CDR3 spans 16 residues. The ends lost 3 bases at V and 6 bases at J; junction bases unmatched: 12.

Of note for this clone: It is likely a read error, because the conserved phenylalanine at the end of the CDR3 is missing. No DNA is shown, since the ends of the CDR3 on it are uncertain; the CDR3 is the one TCRdb lists. The J gene is TRBJ1-2, the V gene TRBV27. The CDR3 spans 8 amino acids, including both terminal residues. The germline CDR1 and CDR2 sequences are MNHEY and SMNVEV (reference sequence). The CDR3 reads CASSSLPG.

J is TRBJ1-1 and V is TRBV30; the match to TRBD1 covers 9 bases. The CDR3 consists of 12 residues. CDR1 is GTSNPN and CDR2 is SVGIG in the germline V gene (reference sequence). Trimming took 6 bases from V and 5 from J; bases not matched to a gene: 4. CDR3 sequence: CACDRGLTEAFF. The CDR3 coding sequence is TGTGCCTGCGACAGGGGGTTGACTGAAGCTTTCTTT.

The V gene is TRBV2, the J gene TRBJ2-2; a weak D match, TRBD2 (5 bases). With 0 bases removed from V and 7 bases from J, the gap between germline ends came to 12 bases. The CDR3 loop spans 15 amino acids. Looked up from germline, CDR1 is SNHLY and CDR2 is FYNNEI. The CDR3 coding sequence is TGTGCCAGCAGTGAAGCGCCGCGCGGGTACGGGGAGCTGTTTTTT. It is translated as CASSEAPRGYGELFF.

The chain is built from TRBV5-1 and TRBJ1-3; a weak D match, TRBD1 (6 bases). The CDR3 sequence is 15 residues long. Per germline, CDR1 SGHRS and CDR2 YFSETQ. Trimming stripped 4 bases from V and 0 bases from J, with 11 bases between. The CDR3 here is CASSPDSYSGNTIYF. For the CDR3, the DNA is TGCGCCAGCAGCCCGGACAGCTACTCTGGAAACACCATATATTTT.

This rearrangement joins TRBV9 to TRBJ1-2; D not certain. The germline CDR1 and CDR2 sequences are SGDLS and YYNGEE. The ends were cut back, 4 bases at V and 8 bases at J, with 15 bases in the middle. The CDR3 is 13 amino acids. The CDR3 reads CASSSMDRGGYTF. The CDR3 bases are TGTGCCAGCAGCTCTATGGACCGAGGGGGCTACACCTTC.

The V and J genes are TRBV12-3 or TRBV12-4 and TRBJ1-2; D perhaps matches TRBD1 (6 bases). CDR3 size: 13 residues. The ends were cut back, 5 bases at V and 4 bases at J, with 11 bases in the middle. CDR3 sequence reads: CASSPDRLYGYTF. The CDR3 DNA follows: TGTGCCAGCAGTCCGGACAGACTCTATGGCTACACCTTC.